This entry lists 27 T cell receptor beta chains sequenced from one sample in a study of blood T cell repertoires in COVID-19. Method: immunoSEQ multiplex PCR; TCRdb's copy keeps in-frame clones and lacks some. The sample contains 110,000 or so clones, 85% of which appear only once. The sequenced material came from peripheral blood. All receptors derive from a human donor in a cohort sampled during active COVID-19.

This chain joins TRBV6-2 or TRBV6-3 and TRBJ2-3; D is possibly TRBD1 (6 bases). The V end lost 4 bases, the J end lost 0 bases, and 14 bases lay between the germline ends. CDR1 is MNHEY, CDR2 SVGEGT, per germline. This CDR3 is 16 amino acids long. The CDR3 spells CASSWEPGQSTDTQYF. The DNA of the CDR3 is TGTGCCAGCAGTTGGGAACCGGGACAAAGCACAGATACGCAGTATTTT.

This clone appeared once. The V and J genes are TRBV28 and TRBJ1-4, with TRBD1 as a possible D gene (6 bases). Germline lookup yields CDR1 MDHEN and CDR2 SYDVKM. Trimming shortened V by 5 bases and J by 4 bases, and 14 bases separated the two germline ends. The CDR3 contains 15 residues. CDR3: CASSPPGGRNEKLFF. The CDR3 nucleotides are TGTGCCAGCAGTCCCCCCGGGGGGCGTAATGAAAAACTGTTTTTT.

This rearrangement joins TRBV5-1 to TRBJ2-7, with D possibly TRBD1 on 5 matching bases. Trimming left V 2 bases short and J 4 bases short, with 16 bases between. Germline V gene data show CDR1 as SGHRS and CDR2 as YFSETQ. This CDR3 spans 15 amino acids. The CDR3 DNA reads as TGCGCCAGCAGCTTAAGAGGACACTATACGTACGAGCAGTACTTC. Amino acids: CASSLRGHYTYEQYF.

The J gene is TRBJ1-4, the V gene TRBV6-5, with no clear D. The V gene's germline CDR1 is MNHEY and CDR2 SVGAGI. V lost 4 bases and J 7 bases, leaving 10 bases between the germline ends. The CDR3 is 13 amino acids. CDR3 coding DNA: TGTGCCAGCAGTTCCAACTCTCTTGAAAAACTGTTTTTT. It encodes CASSSNSLEKLFF.

The chain has TRBV2 and TRBJ1-1; 7 bases map to TRBD1. The CDR3 has 13 residues. The V gene end was trimmed by 6 bases and the J gene end by 1 base; junction bases not matched to a gene: 2. Germline V lookup: CDR1 SNHLY, CDR2 FYNNEI. The CDR3 coding sequence is TGTGCCAGCAGGGGGACAGAGAACACTGAAGCTTTCTTT. Translated, it gives CASRGTENTEAFF. Combining the CDR3 with reference TRBV2 and TRBJ1-1 gives the whole variable domain EPEVTQTPSHQVTQMGQEVILRCVPISNHLYFYWYRQILGQKVEFLVSFYNNEISEKSEIFDDQFSVERPDGSNFTLKIRSTKLEDSAMYFCASRGTENTEAFFGQGTRLTVV.

This clone was observed a single time. V and J are TRBV7-2 and TRBJ2-7; 15 bases agree with TRBD2. V trimming: 1 base; J trimming: 6 bases; junction bases outside the gene matches: 4. There are 16 residues in the CDR3. Germline loops: CDR1 SGHTA, CDR2 FQGNSA. The CDR3 region has the DNA TGTGCCAGCAGCTTAGGGACTAGCGGGGGGGCCGCCGAGCAGTACTTC. Its protein product is CASSLGTSGGAAEQYF.

The chain links TRBV5-1 to TRBJ1-5; tentative D call: TRBD1 (6 bases). CDR3 length: 16 amino acids. Germline-derived CDR1 and CDR2 are SGHRS and YFSETQ. Trimming cost V 3 bases and J 0 bases, with 13 bases left between them. CDR3 nucleotide sequence: TGCGCCAGCAGCTGGGGGACACTCGATAGCAATCAGCCCCAGCATTTT. It codes for CASSWGTLDSNQPQHF. Together with reference TRBV5-1 and TRBJ1-5, the CDR3 gives the full variable domain: KAGVTQTPRYLIKTRGQQVTLSCSPISGHRSVSWYQQTPGQGLQFLFEYFSETQRNKGNFPGRFSGRQFSNSRSEMNVSTLELGDSALYLCASSWGTLDSNQPQHFGDGTRLSIL.

This chain links TRBV2 with TRBJ1-6, with TRBD1 matching 8 bases. Germline V gives CDR1 SNHLY, CDR2 FYNNEI. Germline trimming cut 10 bases from V and 10 bases from J; bases unmatched to any gene: 12. CDR3 size: 14 residues. The CDR3 DNA reads as TGTGCCACCGCCCGGGACAGGATGAGATCACCCCTCCACTTT. It is translated as CATARDRMRSPLHF.

This chain links TRBV7-2 with TRBJ2-3; no firm D call. This CDR3 spans 13 amino acids. V shed 6 bases and J shed 5 bases, with 12 bases lying between them. Germline lookup yields CDR1 SGHTA and CDR2 FQGNSA. CDR3: CASSPWPGDTQYF. The DNA of the CDR3 is TGTGCCAGCAGTCCTTGGCCTGGAGATACGCAGTATTTT. Supplemented by reference TRBV7-2 and TRBJ2-3, the full variable domain reads GAGVSQSPSNKVTEKGKDVELRCDPISGHTALYWYRQSLGQGLEFLIYFQGNSAPDKSGLPSDRFSAERTGGSVSTLTIQRTQQEDSAVYLCASSPWPGDTQYFGPGTRLTVL.

The chain carries TRBV5-1 and TRBJ1-2; tentative D call: TRBD1 (6 bases). The CDR3 spans 13 residues. Trimming cost V 0 bases and J 3 bases, with 6 bases left between them. Germline-derived CDR1 and CDR2 are SGHRS and YFSETQ. The CDR3 region has the DNA TGCGCCAGCAGCTTGGGACAGGACTATGGCTACACCTTC. Encoded protein: CASSLGQDYGYTF.

This chain links TRBV28 with TRBJ2-2; maybe TRBD2 (6 bases). This CDR3 is built from 18 residues. The germline V and J ends were trimmed by 0 bases and 5 bases, with 19 bases remaining between them. Germline V gives CDR1 MDHEN, CDR2 SYDVKM. The CDR3 reads CASSLWGTGTRGTGELFF. CDR3 bases: TGTGCCAGCAGTTTATGGGGGACCGGGACCCGGGGGACCGGGGAGCTGTTTTTT.

This clone occurred once. The gene calls are TRBV6-6 and TRBJ1-1; 12 bases are shared with TRBD1. With V trimmed by 2 bases and J by 7 bases, 5 bases remained unmatched. The CDR3 contains 15 residues. Germline values: CDR1 MNHNY, CDR2 SVGAGI (reference sequence). The CDR3 DNA is TGTGCCAGCAGTTACGGGGGACAGGGGGCCCTTGAAGCTTTCTTT. It is translated as CASSYGGQGALEAFF.

This chain links TRBV28 with TRBJ2-6; D might be TRBD1 (5 bases). The V end was cut by 5 bases, the J end by 0 bases, with 8 bases between. The CDR3 is 15 residues long. CDR1 and CDR2 from the germline V gene are MDHEN and SYDVKM. The CDR3 DNA reads as TGTGCCAGCAGTGGGGCTACCTCTGGGGCCAACGTCCTGACTTTC. This translates into CASSGATSGANVLTF.

This chain joins TRBV11-3 and TRBJ2-3; perhaps TRBD1 as D (6 bases). CDR1 is SGHNT and CDR2 is YENEEA in the germline V gene. Trimming cost V 3 bases and J 3 bases, with 7 bases left between them. The CDR3 loop spans 13 amino acids. The CDR3: CASSFQGTDTQYF. CDR3 coding DNA: TGTGCCAGCAGCTTTCAGGGGACAGATACGCAGTATTTT.

This rearrangement joins TRBV4-1 to TRBJ1-1, with a weak D call TRBD1 (6 bases). Trimming left V 4 bases short and J 11 bases short, with 17 bases between. CDR3 size: 13 residues. Germline V gene sequence: CDR1 MGHRA, CDR2 YSYEKL. The CDR3 is CASSRDLGGGAFF. The CDR3 coding sequence is TGCGCCAGCAGCCGAGATTTGGGAGGGGGGGCTTTCTTT.

The CDR3 protein is CASSQDSRVRHF. CDR3 nucleotide sequence: TGTGCCAGCAGCCAAGATTCCCGGGTGCGCCACTTT. This chain connects TRBV3-1 (or the pseudogene TRBV3-2) to TRBJ1-6; no clear D. V shed 0 bases and J shed 18 bases, with 12 bases lying between them. The CDR3 sequence is 12 residues long. CDR1 is LGHDT and CDR2 is YNNKEL in the germline V gene (reference sequence).

The chain joins TRBV30 to TRBJ2-2; D remains ambiguous. The CDR3 runs 14 residues. CDR1 is GTSNPN and CDR2 is SVGIG in the germline V gene (reference sequence). The V end was cut by 3 bases, the J end by 1 base, with 9 bases between. This chain's CDR3 is CAWSSEVNTGELFF. In DNA form, the CDR3 reads TGTGCCTGGAGCTCCGAGGTGAACACCGGGGAGCTGTTTTTT. Combining the CDR3 with reference TRBV30 and TRBJ2-2 gives the whole variable domain SQTIHQWPATLVQPVGSPLSLECTVEGTSNPNLYWYRQAAGRGLQLLFYSVGIGQISSEVPQNLSASRPQDRQFILSSKKLLLSDSGFYLCAWSSEVNTGELFFGEGSRLTVL.

V and J are TRBV30 and TRBJ2-7; a weak D match, TRBD1 (6 bases). The CDR3 length is 14 residues. Trimming removed 0 bases at V and 2 bases at J, with 11 bases between. Germline assignment: CDR1 GTSNPN and CDR2 SVGIG (reference sequence). The DNA for the CDR3 is TGTGCCTGGAGTGTTTTGGACAGAACCTACGAGCAGTACTTC. Its translation is CAWSVLDRTYEQYF.

In this sample, this clone turned up a few times. The genes are TRBV19 and TRBJ1-6; 7 positions match TRBD1. After removal of 5 bases from V and 7 bases from J, the junction contained 20 bases not matched to a gene. The CDR3 consists of 19 residues. In germline, CDR1 is LNHDA, CDR2 SQIVND (reference sequence). The CDR3 is CASSPSFSRGSLRNSPLHF. DNA for the CDR3: TGTGCCAGTAGTCCGTCCTTCTCCAGGGGGAGCCTAAGGAATTCACCCCTCCACTTT.

In this sample, this clone turned up a few times. The chain carries TRBV10-3 and TRBJ1-1; TRBD1 matches 7 bases. In germline, CDR1 is ENHRY, CDR2 SYGVKD. This CDR3 has 16 residues. Unmatched junction bases numbered 12, after V lost 2 bases and J lost 6 bases. The CDR3 is CAISEGTAVRRAEAFF. The CDR3 DNA follows: TGTGCCATCAGTGAGGGGACAGCCGTTCGTCGGGCTGAAGCTTTCTTT.

The chain recombines TRBV4-1 with TRBJ1-2, with 7 bases matching TRBD1. The germline V gene encodes CDR1 MGHRA and CDR2 YSYEKL. The CDR3 length is 15 residues. Losses at the gene ends were 1 base for V and 6 bases for J; bases not matched to a gene: 8. CDR3 protein: CASSQGTGRADGYTF. The CDR3 coding sequence is TGCGCCAGCAGCCAAGGGACAGGACGCGCAGATGGCTACACCTTC.

The rearrangement uses TRBV7-8 and TRBJ1-3; D remains unclear. The V and J ends lost 5 bases and 0 bases respectively, with 17 bases between them. The CDR3 extends over 17 amino acids. CDR1 is SGHVS and CDR2 is FQNEAQ in the germline V gene. For the CDR3, the DNA is TGTGCCAGCAGCCCACCGGCAGGTCGGTCCTCTGGAAACACCATATATTTT. Translating gives CASSPPAGRSSGNTIYF.

The V gene is TRBV2, the J gene TRBJ2-3, with 8 bases fitting TRBD2. The CDR3 loop spans 13 amino acids. Trimming removed 11 bases from V and 0 bases from J; junction bases left unmatched: 4. Germline CDR1 reads SNHLY; CDR2 reads FYNNEI. The CDR3 DNA reads TGTGCCCACCGGACTAGCAGCACAGATACGCAGTATTTT. It is translated as CAHRTSSTDTQYF.

The rearrangement links TRBV7-9 to TRBJ1-5; a weak D match, TRBD1 (6 bases). CDR3 length equals 15 residues. The germline gives CDR1 SEHNR, CDR2 FQNEAQ (reference sequence). V dropped 5 bases and J dropped 0 bases, with 11 bases sitting between them. CDR3 sequence (DNA): TGTGCCAGCAGCCAAGGACAGAATAGCAATCAGCCCCAGCATTTT. Its translation: CASSQGQNSNQPQHF.

This chain links TRBV28 with TRBJ1-3; a weak D match, TRBD1 (5 bases). Per the germline V gene, CDR1 is MDHEN and CDR2 is SYDVKM. Trimming removed 5 bases at V and 0 bases at J, with 14 bases between. The CDR3 sequence is 16 residues long. CDR3 in amino acids: CASSRYGGGSGNTIYF. CDR3 DNA sequence: TGTGCCAGCAGTCGCTACGGGGGTGGCTCTGGAAACACCATATATTTT.

The chain is built from TRBV18 and TRBJ2-7; 7 positions agree with TRBD1. This CDR3 is 17 amino acids long. V was clipped by 0 bases and J by 5 bases; unmatched bases: 13. Germline V CDR1 and CDR2: KGHSH, LQKENI. This CDR3 is CASSPPTSTGNRDEQYF. The CDR3 nucleotides are TGTGCCAGCTCACCACCGACTTCGACAGGGAATAGGGACGAGCAGTACTTC.

The chain uses TRBV29-1 and TRBJ2-5, with D perhaps matching TRBD1 (6 bases). V gave up 3 bases and J gave up 8 bases, with 16 bases separating them. In germline, CDR1 is SQVTM, CDR2 ANQGSEA. This CDR3 has 13 amino acids. CDR3 in amino acids: CSVEGDRTYTQYF. CDR3 sequence (DNA): TGCAGCGTTGAGGGAGACAGGACCTACACCCAGTACTTC.